These T cell receptor beta chains were read from a single sample in a study of T cells in localized non-small cell lung cancer. Clones were read by immunoSEQ multiplex PCR, and TCRdb kept only the in-frame ones, dropping some. The data show 25,000 to 30,000 clones, with roughly 90% seen just once and approximately 2.9% held by the top ten. The starting material was peripheral blood, obtained before any cancer treatment. The origin of the receptors is a woman aged 18 to 50 with stage I lung adenocarcinoma. The CDR3 runs from the conserved cysteine through the conserved F or W. D genes are given only for firm matches. The listing skips clone size in some rows; elsewhere it reads once, few, many or a size class.

CDR3aa: CAISESEGASYGYTF
CDR3nt: TGTGCCATCAGTGAGTCGGAGGGGGCCAGCTATGGCTACACCTTC
d_gene: TRBD1
abundance: NA
v_gene: TRBV10-3
j_gene: TRBJ1-2

CDR3aa: CASTRWGRENTEAFF
CDR3nt: TGTGCCAGTACTAGGTGGGGACGGGAGAACACTGAAGCTTTCTTT
d_gene: NA
abundance: NA
v_gene: TRBV19
j_gene: TRBJ1-1

CDR3aa: CASSILPGADTQYF
CDR3nt: TGTGCCAGCAGCATCCTTCCGGGAGCCGATACGCAGTATTTT
d_gene: NA
abundance: NA
v_gene: TRBV7-8
j_gene: TRBJ2-3

CDR3aa: CASRDSYEQYF
CDR3nt: TGTGCCAGCCGGGACAGTTACGAGCAGTACTTC
d_gene: TRBD1
abundance: NA
v_gene: TRBV25-1
j_gene: TRBJ2-7

CDR3aa: CASSKYGISPYNEQFF
CDR3nt: TGTGCCAGCAGCAAATACGGGATTAGCCCCTACAATGAGCAGTTCTTC
d_gene: NA
abundance: NA
v_gene: TRBV7-6
j_gene: TRBJ2-1

CDR3aa: CAISDPGQGFEQFF
CDR3nt: TGTGCCATCAGTGACCCGGGACAGGGTTTTGAGCAGTTCTTC
d_gene: TRBD1
abundance: NA
v_gene: TRBV10-3
j_gene: TRBJ2-1

CDR3aa: CASSLFNRGTYEQYF
CDR3nt: TGTGCCAGCAGTTTATTTAACAGGGGGACCTACGAGCAGTACTTC
d_gene: TRBD1
abundance: NA
v_gene: TRBV28
j_gene: TRBJ2-7

CDR3aa: CASSQDRPYGYTF
CDR3nt: TGCGCCAGCAGCCAAGATAGGCCATATGGCTACACCTTC
d_gene: NA
abundance: NA
v_gene: TRBV4-3
j_gene: TRBJ1-2

CDR3aa: CASSRRAGYTEAFF
CDR3nt: TGTGCCAGCAGCCGTCGGGCAGGTTACACTGAAGCTTTCTTT
d_gene: NA
abundance: NA
v_gene: TRBV7-9
j_gene: TRBJ1-1

CDR3aa: CASSAGQTDNEQFF
CDR3nt: TGTGCCAGCAGCGCCGGACAGACAGACAATGAGCAGTTCTTC
d_gene: NA
abundance: NA
v_gene: TRBV9
j_gene: TRBJ2-1

CDR3aa: CASRVEGNTEAFF
CDR3nt: TGTGCCAGCAGGGTTGAGGGGAACACTGAAGCTTTCTTT
d_gene: NA
abundance: NA
v_gene: TRBV6-6
j_gene: TRBJ1-1

CDR3aa: CAIDDTNYGYTF
CDR3nt: TGTGCCATCGACGATACCAACTATGGCTACACCTTC
d_gene: NA
abundance: NA
v_gene: TRBV28
j_gene: TRBJ1-2

CDR3aa: CASSVVPRWDTEAFF
CDR3nt: TGTGCCAGCAGCGTAGTCCCACGCTGGGACACTGAAGCTTTCTTT
d_gene: NA
abundance: NA
v_gene: TRBV9
j_gene: TRBJ1-1

CDR3aa: CASSKGMNTEAFF
CDR3nt: TGTGCCAGCTCAAAGGGGATGAACACTGAAGCTTTCTTT
d_gene: NA
abundance: NA
v_gene: TRBV18
j_gene: TRBJ1-1

CDR3aa: CASCGQGATSNQPQHF
CDR3nt: TGTGCCAGTTGCGGACAGGGGGCGACTAGCAATCAGCCCCAGCATTTT
d_gene: TRBD1
abundance: once
v_gene: TRBV9
j_gene: TRBJ1-5

CDR3aa: CAWTRGNGRAGANVLTF
CDR3nt: TGTGCCTGGACGAGGGGTAATGGGCGGGCTGGGGCCAACGTCCTGACTTTC
d_gene: NA
abundance: NA
v_gene: TRBV30
j_gene: TRBJ2-6

CDR3aa: CASSVVAGLAGNEQFF
CDR3nt: TGTGCCAGCAGCGTAGTTGCAGGACTAGCGGGCAATGAGCAGTTCTTC
d_gene: TRBD2
abundance: NA
v_gene: TRBV9
j_gene: TRBJ2-1

CDR3aa: CASSSQKTKTYEQYF
CDR3nt: TGTGCCAGCAGTTCCCAGAAGACAAAGACCTACGAGCAGTACTTC
d_gene: NA
abundance: NA
v_gene: TRBV28
j_gene: TRBJ2-7

CDR3aa: CASSPPYRGTDTQYF
CDR3nt: TGTGCCAGCTCACCACCGTACAGGGGGACAGATACGCAGTATTTT
d_gene: TRBD1
abundance: NA
v_gene: TRBV18
j_gene: TRBJ2-3

CDR3aa: CASQEGNGYTF
CDR3nt: TGTGCCAGCCAGGAGGGAAACGGCTACACCTTC
d_gene: NA
abundance: NA
v_gene: TRBV2
j_gene: TRBJ1-2

CDR3aa: CASSLFNRDTEAFF
CDR3nt: TGTGCCAGCAGCTTATTCAACAGGGACACTGAAGCTTTCTTT
d_gene: NA
abundance: NA
v_gene: TRBV7-9
j_gene: TRBJ1-1

CDR3aa: CASSWGQYTEAFF
CDR3nt: TGTGCCAGCAGCTGGGGACAGTACACTGAAGCTTTCTTT
d_gene: TRBD1
abundance: NA
v_gene: TRBV11-3
j_gene: TRBJ1-1

CDR3aa: CASSMWRAGRREQYF
CDR3nt: TGTGCCAGTAGTATGTGGAGGGCAGGGCGGCGCGAGCAGTACTTC
d_gene: NA
abundance: NA
v_gene: TRBV19
j_gene: TRBJ2-7

CDR3aa: CASSPTGIATNEKLFF
CDR3nt: TGTGCCAGCAGTCCGACAGGGATTGCAACTAATGAAAAACTGTTTTTT
d_gene: TRBD1
abundance: NA
v_gene: TRBV28
j_gene: TRBJ1-4

CDR3aa: CASAGQGSEQYF
CDR3nt: TGTGCCAGCGCGGGACAGGGCAGCGAGCAGTACTTC
d_gene: TRBD1
abundance: once
v_gene: TRBV2
j_gene: TRBJ2-7

CDR3aa: CASSLGAISYNEQFF
CDR3nt: TGTGCCAGCAGCTTAGGAGCGATCTCCTACAATGAGCAGTTCTTC
d_gene: NA
abundance: NA
v_gene: TRBV11-3
j_gene: TRBJ2-1

CDR3aa: CASSSSGGLGQPQHF
CDR3nt: TGTGCCAGCAGCTCGAGCGGGGGCCTTGGTCAGCCCCAGCATTTT
d_gene: NA
abundance: NA
v_gene: TRBV13
j_gene: TRBJ1-5

CDR3aa: CASMAGQNSNQPQHF
CDR3nt: TGTGCCAGTATGGCGGGACAGAATAGCAATCAGCCCCAGCATTTT
d_gene: TRBD1
abundance: NA
v_gene: TRBV19
j_gene: TRBJ1-5

CDR3aa: CASSPRRGEGTEAFF
CDR3nt: TGTGCCAGCAGCCCCCGGAGGGGGGAGGGGACTGAAGCTTTCTTT
d_gene: NA
abundance: NA
v_gene: TRBV5-4
j_gene: TRBJ1-1

CDR3aa: CAISDQVGAGNQPQHF
CDR3nt: TGTGCCATCAGTGATCAGGTGGGGGCAGGCAATCAGCCCCAGCATTTT
d_gene: NA
abundance: NA
v_gene: TRBV10-3
j_gene: TRBJ1-5

CDR3aa: CASSLPNSGGMAEAFF
CDR3nt: TGTGCCAGCAGTTTACCCAACTCAGGGGGCATGGCTGAAGCTTTCTTT
d_gene: TRBD1
abundance: NA
v_gene: TRBV28
j_gene: TRBJ1-1

CDR3aa: CASLLPSGGGPSGNEQFF
CDR3nt: TGTGCCAGCCTCCTTCCTTCCGGGGGAGGCCCTTCGGGGAATGAGCAGTTCTTC
d_gene: NA
abundance: NA
v_gene: TRBV7-9
j_gene: TRBJ2-1

CDR3aa: CASSESGRETQYF
CDR3nt: TGTGCCAGCTCAGAATCAGGGCGGGAGACCCAGTACTTC
d_gene: NA
abundance: once
v_gene: TRBV18
j_gene: TRBJ2-5

CDR3aa: CASSLGQKVYGYTF
CDR3nt: TGTGCCAGCAGCTTGGGACAGAAAGTCTATGGCTACACCTTC
d_gene: NA
abundance: NA
v_gene: TRBV5-6
j_gene: TRBJ1-2

CDR3aa: CASSLEAGYYNEQFF
CDR3nt: TGCGCCAGCAGCTTGGAGGCAGGGTACTACAATGAGCAGTTCTTC
d_gene: NA
abundance: NA
v_gene: TRBV5-1
j_gene: TRBJ2-1